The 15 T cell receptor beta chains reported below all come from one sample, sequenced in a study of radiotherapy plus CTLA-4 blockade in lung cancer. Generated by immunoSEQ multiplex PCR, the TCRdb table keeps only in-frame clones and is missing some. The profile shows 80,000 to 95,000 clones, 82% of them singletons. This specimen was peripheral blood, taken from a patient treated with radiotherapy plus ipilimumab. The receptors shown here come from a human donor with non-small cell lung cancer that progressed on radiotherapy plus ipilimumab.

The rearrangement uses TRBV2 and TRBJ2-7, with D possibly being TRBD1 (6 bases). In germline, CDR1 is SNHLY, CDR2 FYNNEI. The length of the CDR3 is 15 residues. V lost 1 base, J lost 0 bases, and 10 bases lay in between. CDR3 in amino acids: CASSEGQGPSYEQYF. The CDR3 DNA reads TGTGCCAGCAGTGAAGGGCAGGGGCCCTCCTACGAGCAGTACTTC.

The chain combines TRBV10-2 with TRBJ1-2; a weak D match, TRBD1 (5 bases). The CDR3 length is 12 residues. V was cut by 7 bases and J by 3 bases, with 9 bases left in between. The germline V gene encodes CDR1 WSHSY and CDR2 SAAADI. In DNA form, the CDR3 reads TGCGCCAGCACAGAAGGGGACTATGGCTACACCTTC. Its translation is CASTEGDYGYTF.

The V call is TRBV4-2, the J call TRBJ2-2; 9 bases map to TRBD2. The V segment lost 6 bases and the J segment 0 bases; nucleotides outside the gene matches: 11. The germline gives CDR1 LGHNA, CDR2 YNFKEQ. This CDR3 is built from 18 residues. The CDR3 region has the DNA TGTGCCAGCAGTCCCTCCCCCGGCGGGAGGGCGAACACCGGGGAGCTGTTTTTT. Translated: CASSPSPGGRANTGELFF.

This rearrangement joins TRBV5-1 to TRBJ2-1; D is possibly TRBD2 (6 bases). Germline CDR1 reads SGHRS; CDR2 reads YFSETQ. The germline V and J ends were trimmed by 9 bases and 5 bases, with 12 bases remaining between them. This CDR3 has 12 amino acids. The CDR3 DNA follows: TGCGCCACCGGGGACTCAAACAATGAGCAGTTCTTC. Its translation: CATGDSNNEQFF.

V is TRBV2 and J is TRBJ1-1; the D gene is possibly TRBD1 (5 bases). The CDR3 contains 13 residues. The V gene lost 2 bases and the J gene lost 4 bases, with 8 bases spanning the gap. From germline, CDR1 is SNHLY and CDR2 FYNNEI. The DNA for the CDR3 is TGTGCCAGCAGTGAACAGGGCGTCACTGAAGCTTTCTTT. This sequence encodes CASSEQGVTEAFF.

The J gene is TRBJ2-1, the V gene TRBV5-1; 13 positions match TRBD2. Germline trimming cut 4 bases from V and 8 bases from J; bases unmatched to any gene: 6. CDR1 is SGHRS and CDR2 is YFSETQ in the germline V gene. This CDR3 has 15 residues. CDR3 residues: CASSGLAGATDEQFF. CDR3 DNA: TGCGCCAGCAGCGGACTAGCGGGAGCTACCGATGAGCAGTTCTTC.

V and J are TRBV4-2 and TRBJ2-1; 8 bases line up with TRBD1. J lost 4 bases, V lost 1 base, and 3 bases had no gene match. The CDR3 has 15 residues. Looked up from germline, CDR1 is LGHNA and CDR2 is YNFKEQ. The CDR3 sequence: CASSQAGTGYNEQFF. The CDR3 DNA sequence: TGTGCCAGCAGCCAAGCCGGGACAGGTTACAATGAGCAGTTCTTC.

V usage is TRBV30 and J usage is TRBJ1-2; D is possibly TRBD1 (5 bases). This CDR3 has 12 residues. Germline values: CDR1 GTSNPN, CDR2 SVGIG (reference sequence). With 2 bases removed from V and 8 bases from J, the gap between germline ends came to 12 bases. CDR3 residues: CAWSPRGVGYTF. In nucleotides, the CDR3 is TGTGCCTGGAGTCCCCGGGGGGTAGGCTACACCTTC.

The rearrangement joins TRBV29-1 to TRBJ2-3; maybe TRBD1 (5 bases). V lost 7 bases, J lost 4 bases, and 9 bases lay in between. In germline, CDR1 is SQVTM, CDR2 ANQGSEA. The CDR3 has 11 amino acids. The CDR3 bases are TGCAGCGGTGGGGCTCCAGATACGCAGTATTTT. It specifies CSGGAPDTQYF.

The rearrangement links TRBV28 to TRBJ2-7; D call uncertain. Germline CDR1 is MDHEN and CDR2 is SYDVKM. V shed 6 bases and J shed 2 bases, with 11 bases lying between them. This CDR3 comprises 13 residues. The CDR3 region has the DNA TGTGCCAGCAGGGTTACTGGACCCTACGAGCAGTACTTC. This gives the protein CASRVTGPYEQYF.

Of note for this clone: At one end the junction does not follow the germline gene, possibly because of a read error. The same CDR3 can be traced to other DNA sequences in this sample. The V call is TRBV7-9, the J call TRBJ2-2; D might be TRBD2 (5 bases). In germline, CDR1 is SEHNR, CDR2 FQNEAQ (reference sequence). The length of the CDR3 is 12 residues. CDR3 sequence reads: CASTPVSGELFF. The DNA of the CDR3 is TGTGCCAGCACCCCGGTCTCCGGGGAGCTGTTTTTC.

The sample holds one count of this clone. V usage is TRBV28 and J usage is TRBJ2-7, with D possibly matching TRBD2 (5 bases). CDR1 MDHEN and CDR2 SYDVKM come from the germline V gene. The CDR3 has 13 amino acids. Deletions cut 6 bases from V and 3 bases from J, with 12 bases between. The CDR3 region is CASRLANSYEQYV. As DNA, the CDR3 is TGTGCCAGCAGGCTAGCTAATAGCTACGAGCAGTACGTC.

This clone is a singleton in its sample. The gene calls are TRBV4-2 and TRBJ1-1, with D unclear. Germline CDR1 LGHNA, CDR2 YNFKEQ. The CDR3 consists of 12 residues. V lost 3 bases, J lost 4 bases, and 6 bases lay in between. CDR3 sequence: CASSQGSTEAFF. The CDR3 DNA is TGTGCCAGCAGCCAGGGGAGCACTGAAGCTTTCTTT.

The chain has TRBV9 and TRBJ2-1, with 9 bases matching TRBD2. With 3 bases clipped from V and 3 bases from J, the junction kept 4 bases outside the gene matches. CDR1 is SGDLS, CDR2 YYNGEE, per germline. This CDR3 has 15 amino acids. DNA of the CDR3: TGTGCCAGCAGCGGATCTAGCGGGATCTACAATGAGCAGTTCTTC. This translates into CASSGSSGIYNEQFF.

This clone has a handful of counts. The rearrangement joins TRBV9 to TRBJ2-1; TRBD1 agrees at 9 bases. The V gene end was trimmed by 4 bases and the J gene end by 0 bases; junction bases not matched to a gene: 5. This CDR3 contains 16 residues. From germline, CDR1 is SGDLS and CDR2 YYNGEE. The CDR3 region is CASSPGQGSSYNEQFF. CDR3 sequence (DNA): TGTGCCAGCAGCCCTGGACAGGGGTCCTCCTACAATGAGCAGTTCTTC.